This T cell receptor (beta chain) originates from a study of blood T cells in healthy people across ages. A sample-barcoded 5' primer and a J-beta primer mix were used in a second PCR of about 7 to 11 cycles. TCRdb re-called the 5' RACE reads with MiXCR, one entry per CDR3 protein. This sample has roughly 700,000 distinct CDR3 sequences, with more than 40% found just once. This clonotype showed up just a few times. The antigen remains unidentified. Study findings and constraints: Naive CD4+ cell counts and diversity both ran higher in long-lived than in aged donors.

Trimming took off 7 bases at V and 0 bases at J, with 16 bases between the two ends. CDR3 length: 14 residues. The V gene's germline CDR1 is DFQATT and CDR2 SNEGSKA (reference sequence). Sequencing was performed on blood. The receptor's source is an older woman in good health. This chain connects TRBV20-1 to TRBJ2-7; D might be TRBD2 (5 bases). The CDR3 is CSVQERTSSYEQYF. CDR3 sequence (DNA): TGCAGTGTCCAAGAGCGGACCAGCTCCTACGAGCAGTACTTC.